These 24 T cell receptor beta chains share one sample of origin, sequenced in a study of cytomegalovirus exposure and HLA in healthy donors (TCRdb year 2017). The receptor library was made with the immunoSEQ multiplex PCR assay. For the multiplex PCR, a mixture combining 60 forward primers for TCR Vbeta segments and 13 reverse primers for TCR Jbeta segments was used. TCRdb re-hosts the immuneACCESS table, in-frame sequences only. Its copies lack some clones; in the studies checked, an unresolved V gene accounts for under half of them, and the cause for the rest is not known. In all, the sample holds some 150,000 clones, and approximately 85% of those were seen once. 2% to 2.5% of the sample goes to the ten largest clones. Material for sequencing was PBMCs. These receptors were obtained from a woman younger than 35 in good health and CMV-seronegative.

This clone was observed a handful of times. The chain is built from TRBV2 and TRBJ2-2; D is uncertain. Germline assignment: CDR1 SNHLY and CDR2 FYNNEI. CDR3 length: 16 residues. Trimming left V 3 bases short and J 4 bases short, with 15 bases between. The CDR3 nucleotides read TGTGCCAGCAGTGACCCCGGGTATGGTAGCACCGGGGAGCTGTTTTTT. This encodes CASSDPGYGSTGELFF.

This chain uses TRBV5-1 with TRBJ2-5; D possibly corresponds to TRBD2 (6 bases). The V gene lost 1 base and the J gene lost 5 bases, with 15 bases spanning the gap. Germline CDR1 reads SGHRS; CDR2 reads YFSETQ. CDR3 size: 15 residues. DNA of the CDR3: TGCGCCAGCAGCTTGCCTGGGGGGAATGTTGAGACCCAGTACTTC. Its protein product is CASSLPGGNVETQYF.

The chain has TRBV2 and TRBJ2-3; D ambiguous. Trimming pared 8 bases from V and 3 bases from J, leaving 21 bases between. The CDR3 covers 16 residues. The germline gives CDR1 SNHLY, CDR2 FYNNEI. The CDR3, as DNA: TGTGCCAGCTCTCTGGGTTTGCTAGTACCAACAGATACGCAGTATTTT. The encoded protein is CASSLGLLVPTDTQYF.

DNA of the CDR3: TGTGCCAGCACCCAGAGGTGGGGGGACACCGGGGAGCTGTTTTTT. Translation gives CASTQRWGDTGELFF. The chain joins TRBV7-8 to TRBJ2-2; D is perhaps TRBD2 (6 bases). CDR1 and CDR2 (germline): SGHVS, FQNEAQ. Deletions cut 7 bases from V and 3 bases from J, with 15 bases between. This CDR3 contains 15 residues.

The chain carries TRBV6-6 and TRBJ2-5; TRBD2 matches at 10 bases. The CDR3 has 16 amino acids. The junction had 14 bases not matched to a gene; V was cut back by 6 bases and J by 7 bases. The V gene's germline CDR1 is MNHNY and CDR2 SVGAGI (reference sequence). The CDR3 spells CASSKAGGPGASTQYF. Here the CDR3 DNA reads TGTGCCAGCAGCAAAGCGGGGGGGCCGGGGGCGTCGACCCAGTACTTC.

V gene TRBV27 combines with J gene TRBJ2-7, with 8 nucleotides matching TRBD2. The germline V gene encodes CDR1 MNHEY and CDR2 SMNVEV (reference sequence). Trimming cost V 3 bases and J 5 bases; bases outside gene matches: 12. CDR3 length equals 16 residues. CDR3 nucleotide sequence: TGTGCCAGCAGTTTCTTCGGGACTAGTCGGGCCCACGAGCAGTACTTC. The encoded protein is CASSFFGTSRAHEQYF.

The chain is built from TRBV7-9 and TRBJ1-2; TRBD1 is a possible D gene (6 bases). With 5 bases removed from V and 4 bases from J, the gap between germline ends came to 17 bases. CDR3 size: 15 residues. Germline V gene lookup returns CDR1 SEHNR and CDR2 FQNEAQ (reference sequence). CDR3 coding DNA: TGTGCCAGCAGCGTCACTTCAGGGGTGGGCTATGGCTACACCTTC. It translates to CASSVTSGVGYGYTF. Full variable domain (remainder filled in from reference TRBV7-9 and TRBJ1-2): DTGVSQNPRHKITKRGQNVTFRCDPISEHNRLYWYRQTLGQGPEFLTYFQNEAQLEKSRLLSDRFSAERPKGSFSTLEIQRTEQGDSAMYLCASSVTSGVGYGYTFGSGTRLTVV.

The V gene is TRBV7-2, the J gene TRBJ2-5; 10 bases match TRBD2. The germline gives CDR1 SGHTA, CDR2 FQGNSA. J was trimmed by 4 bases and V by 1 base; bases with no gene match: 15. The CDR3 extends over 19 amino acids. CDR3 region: CASSLVPLLAGDGRETQYF. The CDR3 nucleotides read TGTGCCAGCAGCTTAGTTCCTCTGCTAGCGGGGGACGGGAGAGAGACCCAGTACTTC.

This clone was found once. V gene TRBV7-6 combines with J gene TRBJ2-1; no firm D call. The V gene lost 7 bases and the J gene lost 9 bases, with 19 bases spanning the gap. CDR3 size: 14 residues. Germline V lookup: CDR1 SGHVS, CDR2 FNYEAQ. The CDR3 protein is CASTLLPTTIEQFF. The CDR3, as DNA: TGTGCCAGCACCCTACTCCCCACTACAATTGAGCAGTTCTTC.

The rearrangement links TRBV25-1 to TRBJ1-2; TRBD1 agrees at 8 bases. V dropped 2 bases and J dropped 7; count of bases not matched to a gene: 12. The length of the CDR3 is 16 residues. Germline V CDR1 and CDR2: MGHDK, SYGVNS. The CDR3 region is CASSEGRGRFGSGYTF. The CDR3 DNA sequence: TGTGCCAGCAGTGAAGGCAGGGGGCGATTCGGCTCTGGCTACACCTTC.

The CDR3 spells CAISVGGSRYEQFF. The CDR3 bases are TGTGCCATCAGTGTAGGCGGGAGTCGTTATGAGCAGTTCTTC. The gene calls are TRBV10-3 and TRBJ2-1; TRBD2 matches 7 bases. CDR3 length: 14 residues. The germline V gene has CDR1 ENHRY and CDR2 SYGVKD. J gave up 8 bases and V 4 bases, and 8 bases lay outside the gene matches.

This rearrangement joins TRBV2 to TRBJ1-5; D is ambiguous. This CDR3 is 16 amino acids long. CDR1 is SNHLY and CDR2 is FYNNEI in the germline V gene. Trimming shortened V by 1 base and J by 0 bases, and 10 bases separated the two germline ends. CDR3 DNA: TGTGCCAGCAGTGAAGGTGGCAGATATAGCAATCAGCCCCAGCATTTT. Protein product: CASSEGGRYSNQPQHF.

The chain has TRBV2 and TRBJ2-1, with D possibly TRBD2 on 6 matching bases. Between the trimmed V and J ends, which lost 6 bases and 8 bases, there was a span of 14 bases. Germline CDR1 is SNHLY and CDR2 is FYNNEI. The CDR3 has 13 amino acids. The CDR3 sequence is CASRGLLSDEQFF. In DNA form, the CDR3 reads TGTGCCAGCAGGGGACTCCTGAGCGATGAGCAGTTCTTC.

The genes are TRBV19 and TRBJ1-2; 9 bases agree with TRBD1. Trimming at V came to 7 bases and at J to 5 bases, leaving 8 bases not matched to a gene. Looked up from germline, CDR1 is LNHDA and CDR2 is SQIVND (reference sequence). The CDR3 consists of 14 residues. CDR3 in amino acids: CASKPGQGTYGYTF. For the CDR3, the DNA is TGTGCCAGTAAACCGGGACAGGGAACGTATGGCTACACCTTC.

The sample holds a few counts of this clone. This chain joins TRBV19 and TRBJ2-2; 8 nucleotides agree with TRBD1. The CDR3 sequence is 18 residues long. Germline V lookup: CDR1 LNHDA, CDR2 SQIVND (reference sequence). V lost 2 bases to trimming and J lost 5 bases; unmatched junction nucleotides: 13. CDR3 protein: CASSIWLVAGGKTGELFF. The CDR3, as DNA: TGTGCCAGTAGTATATGGCTTGTCGCAGGGGGCAAAACCGGGGAGCTGTTTTTT. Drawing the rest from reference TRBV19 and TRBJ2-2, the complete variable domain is DGGITQSPKYLFRKEGQNVTLSCEQNLNHDAMYWYRQDPGQGLRLIYYSQIVNDFQKGDIAEGYSVSREKKESFPLTVTSAQKNPTAFYLCASSIWLVAGGKTGELFFGEGSRLTVL.

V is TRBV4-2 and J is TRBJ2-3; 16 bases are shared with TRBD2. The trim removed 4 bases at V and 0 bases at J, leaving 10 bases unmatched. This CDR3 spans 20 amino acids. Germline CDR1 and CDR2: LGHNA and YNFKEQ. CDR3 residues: CASSPQGLAGGLGSTDTQYF. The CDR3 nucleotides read TGTGCCAGCAGCCCCCAGGGACTAGCGGGAGGGCTAGGAAGCACAGATACGCAGTATTTT.

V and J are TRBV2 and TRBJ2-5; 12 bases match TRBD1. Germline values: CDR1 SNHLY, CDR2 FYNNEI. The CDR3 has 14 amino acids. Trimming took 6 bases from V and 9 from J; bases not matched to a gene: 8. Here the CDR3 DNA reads TGTGCCAGCAGAGGGACAGGGGGCGCAGGTGCCCAGTACTTC. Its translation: CASRGTGGAGAQYF.

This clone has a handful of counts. The CDR3 nucleotides read TGTGCCAGCAGCCTAGCGGACTATCAATACGGCGGGGATACGCAGTATTTT. Its protein product is CASSLADYQYGGDTQYF. The J gene is TRBJ2-3, the V gene TRBV11-2; 7 nucleotides line up with TRBD2. Germline-derived CDR1 and CDR2 are SGHAT and FQNNGV. Germline trimming cut 5 bases from V and 6 bases from J; bases unmatched to any gene: 17. The CDR3 runs 17 residues.

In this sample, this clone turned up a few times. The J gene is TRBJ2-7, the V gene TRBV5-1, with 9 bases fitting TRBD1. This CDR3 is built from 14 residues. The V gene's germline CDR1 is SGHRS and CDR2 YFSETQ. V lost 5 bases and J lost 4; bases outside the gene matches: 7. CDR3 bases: TGCGCCAGCAGTAGGACAGGGGCTACGTACGAGCAGTACTTC. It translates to CASSRTGATYEQYF.

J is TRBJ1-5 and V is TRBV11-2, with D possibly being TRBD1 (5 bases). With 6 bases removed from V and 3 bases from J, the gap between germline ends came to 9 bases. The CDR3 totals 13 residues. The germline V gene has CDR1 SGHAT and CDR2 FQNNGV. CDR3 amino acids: CASSRGFNQPQHF. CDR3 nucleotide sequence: TGTGCCAGCAGTAGGGGCTTCAATCAGCCCCAGCATTTT.

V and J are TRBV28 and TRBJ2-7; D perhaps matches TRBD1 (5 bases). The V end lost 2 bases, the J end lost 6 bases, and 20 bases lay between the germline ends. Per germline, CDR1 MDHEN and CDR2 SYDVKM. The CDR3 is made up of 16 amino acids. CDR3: CASSLIRGHRSCEQYF. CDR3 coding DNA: TGTGCCAGCAGTTTAATAAGGGGCCATCGGTCTTGCGAGCAGTACTTC.

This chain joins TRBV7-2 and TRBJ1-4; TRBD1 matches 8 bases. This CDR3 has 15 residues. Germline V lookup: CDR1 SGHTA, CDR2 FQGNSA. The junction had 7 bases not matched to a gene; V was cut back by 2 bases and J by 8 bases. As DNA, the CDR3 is TGTGCCAGCAGCTTAAGGCCAGGGGGCTGGGAAAAACTGTTTTTT. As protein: CASSLRPGGWEKLFF.

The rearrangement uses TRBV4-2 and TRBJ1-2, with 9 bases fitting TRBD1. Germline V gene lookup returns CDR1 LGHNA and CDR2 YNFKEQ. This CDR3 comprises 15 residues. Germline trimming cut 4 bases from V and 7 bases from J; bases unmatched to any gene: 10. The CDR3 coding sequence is TGTGCCAGCAGCCTACATGGGACAGGGCCCCTTGGCTACACCTTC. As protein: CASSLHGTGPLGYTF.

This CDR3 is CASSFTTVNQETQYF. CDR3 DNA: TGTGCCAGCAGCTTTACGACAGTAAACCAAGAGACCCAGTACTTC. The chain couples TRBV21-1 to TRBJ2-5; no check of the table's D call, TRBD1, against the DNA was made. TRBV21-1 counts as a pseudogene. This CDR3 is built from 15 residues.